This record looks at one T cell receptor beta chain sequence and its context. The antigen remains undetermined. A second about 6 to 12 cycle PCR used barcoded and J-beta primers. TCRdb itself ran the 5' RACE reads through MiXCR, one entry per CDR3 protein. Here the sample spans over a million distinct CDR3 sequences, around 59% being singletons. Germline V gene sequence: CDR1 LGHDT, CDR2 YNNKEL (reference sequence). V lost 6 bases and J lost 6, with 9 bases in between. The CDR3 runs to 12 residues. The source of the sample is a study of blood T cells in healthy people across ages. Findings and caveats of the study: Long-lived donors exceeded aged donors in naive CD4+ cells and diversity.

Input material: blood. The chain uses TRBV3-1 and TRBJ2-1; no definite D call. This TCR derives from a man between 18 and 29 years old in good health. The CDR3 region has the DNA TGTGCCAGCAGTTTTAATGGCAATGAGCAGTTCTTC. Translating gives CASSFNGNEQFF.